The 28 T cell receptor beta chains below were found in one sample sequenced in a study of cytomegalovirus exposure and HLA in healthy donors. Method: immunoSEQ multiplex PCR; TCRdb's copy keeps in-frame clones and lacks some. Found here are over 65,000 clones, 94% of them singletons; the top ten hold approximately 2.1%. The specimen sequenced was PBMCs. All receptors derive from a woman between 18 and 30 years old in good health and CMV-seropositive.

This clone was seen only once. V usage is TRBV5-6 and J usage is TRBJ1-2; 7 bases align to TRBD1. Trimming took 7 bases from V and 8 from J; bases not matched to a gene: 14. CDR3 length: 14 residues. Germline CDR1 SGHDT, CDR2 YYEEEE. CDR3 nucleotide sequence: TGTGCCAGCTTGACCAGGGGGTTGTTCGACGGCTACACCTTC. It codes for CASLTRGLFDGYTF.

The chain recombines TRBV10-3 with TRBJ2-2; D is ambiguous. The V end lost 2 bases, the J end lost 3 bases, and 7 bases lay between the germline ends. The CDR3 has 14 residues. Germline V gene data show CDR1 as ENHRY and CDR2 as SYGVKD. The CDR3 nucleotides read TGTGCCATCAGTGAGGCCGGAGACACCGGGGAGCTGTTTTTT. Protein product: CAISEAGDTGELFF.

The V and J genes are TRBV11-2 and TRBJ1-1; 11 bases align to TRBD1. CDR1 SGHAT and CDR2 FQNNGV come from the germline V gene. V was clipped by 1 base and J by 4 bases; unmatched bases: 2. This CDR3 is built from 15 residues. CDR3 sequence: CASSLGTGGFTEAFF. Here the CDR3 DNA reads TGTGCCAGCAGCTTAGGGACAGGGGGCTTCACTGAAGCTTTCTTT.

This chain connects TRBV7-2 to TRBJ2-7, with a tentative D call TRBD2 (5 bases). This CDR3 contains 13 residues. The V gene lost 8 bases and the J gene lost 2 bases, with 13 bases spanning the gap. CDR1 is SGHTA, CDR2 FQGNSA, per germline. Here the CDR3 DNA reads TGTGCCAGCGGAGTAGCGCGGGCCTACGAGCAGTACTTC. This encodes CASGVARAYEQYF.

This chain links TRBV6-1 with TRBJ2-7; no clear D. The germline V gene has CDR1 MNHNS and CDR2 SASEGT. The V gene lost 2 bases and the J gene lost 0 bases, with 17 bases spanning the gap. This CDR3 is built from 17 residues. The CDR3 reads CASSEFFFGENSYEQYF. CDR3 in DNA: TGTGCCAGCAGTGAATTCTTCTTCGGTGAAAACTCCTACGAGCAGTACTTC.

J is TRBJ1-2 and V is TRBV6-5; TRBD1 is a possible D gene (5 bases). Trimming took off 2 bases at V and 4 bases at J, with 8 bases between the two ends. The CDR3 length is 13 residues. Germline CDR1 and CDR2: MNHEY and SVGAGI. The CDR3 region has the DNA TGTGCCAGCAGTTACGGGGCCGTCTATGGCTACACCTTC. The encoded protein is CASSYGAVYGYTF.

The chain recombines TRBV4-2 with TRBJ1-1; D gene ambiguous. Germline loops: CDR1 LGHNA, CDR2 YNFKEQ. The CDR3 consists of 12 residues. Trimming shortened V by 0 bases and J by 6 bases, and 5 bases separated the two germline ends. In DNA form, the CDR3 reads TGTGCCAGCAGCCAAGATCGAGCTGAAGCTTTCTTT. Its protein is CASSQDRAEAFF.

The chain combines TRBV7-2 with TRBJ1-4; the D is unclear. CDR1 SGHTA and CDR2 FQGNSA come from the germline V gene. The CDR3 length is 14 residues. V was pared by 3 bases and J by 3 bases, with 8 bases between. The CDR3: CASSFWPSNEKLFF. The CDR3 coding sequence is TGTGCCAGCAGCTTTTGGCCCTCTAATGAAAAACTGTTTTTT.

This chain links TRBV5-8 with TRBJ1-5; 9 positions agree with TRBD1. Germline V gene sequence: CDR1 SGHTS, CDR2 YDEGEE. There are 19 residues in the CDR3. V was clipped by 4 bases and J by 1 base; unmatched bases: 15. CDR3 protein: CASSGKPGQGSPSNQPQHF. Here the CDR3 DNA reads TGTGCCAGCAGCGGGAAACCGGGACAGGGTTCCCCGAGCAATCAGCCCCAGCATTTT.

The J gene is TRBJ2-7, the V gene TRBV2; the match to TRBD2 covers 10 bases. The CDR3 length is 13 residues. CDR1 and CDR2 from the germline V gene are SNHLY and FYNNEI. V shed 10 bases, J shed 12 bases, and the junction held 15 bases outside the gene matches. CDR3 region: CATSGQREGRTYF. The DNA for the CDR3 is TGTGCCACCTCAGGGCAGCGGGAGGGCCGTACGTACTTC.

Only one count was recorded for this clone. The J gene is TRBJ2-7, the V gene TRBV5-4; 10 bases align to TRBD1. Germline assignment: CDR1 SGHNT and CDR2 YYREEE (reference sequence). Trimming removed 4 bases from V and 0 bases from J; junction bases left unmatched: 4. There are 15 residues in the CDR3. The CDR3 is CASSRTGGLSYEQYF. Here the CDR3 DNA reads TGTGCCAGCAGCCGGACAGGGGGACTCTCCTACGAGCAGTACTTC.

V usage is TRBV4-3 and J usage is TRBJ1-1; possible D gene TRBD1, 5 bases. This CDR3 has 12 amino acids. CDR1 is LGHNA and CDR2 is YSLEER in the germline V gene. Trimming removed 3 bases from V and 8 bases from J, with 10 bases in between. The CDR3 DNA reads as TGCGCCAGCAGCCATGACAGAAAAGAAGCTTTCTTT. As protein: CASSHDRKEAFF.

The chain recombines TRBV27 with TRBJ2-7; TRBD1 agrees at 8 bases. CDR1 is MNHEY, CDR2 SMNVEV, per germline (reference sequence). J lost 3 bases, V lost 7 bases, and 11 bases had no gene match. This CDR3 region has 15 residues. The CDR3 here is CASILTGTGGYEQYF. CDR3 sequence (DNA): TGTGCCAGCATTCTAACCGGGACAGGAGGCTACGAGCAGTACTTC.

The chain employs TRBV10-1 and TRBJ2-1; TRBD1 aligns across 7 bases. The V gene end was trimmed by 4 bases and the J gene end by 0 bases; junction bases not matched to a gene: 6. Germline V gene data show CDR1 as WNHNN and CDR2 as SYGVQD (reference sequence). This CDR3 is built from 16 residues. DNA of the CDR3: TGCGCCAGCAGTGGCGGACAGGTTAGCTCCTACAATGAGCAGTTCTTC. This codes for CASSGGQVSSYNEQFF.

The V and J genes are TRBV2 and TRBJ1-2, with 12 bases identical to TRBD1. CDR3 size: 17 residues. Germline values: CDR1 SNHLY, CDR2 FYNNEI. V was pared by 5 bases and J by 0 bases, with 7 bases of the junction left unmatched. CDR3 region: CASSLRDRGRPNYGYTF. The DNA for the CDR3 is TGTGCCAGCAGTCTCCGGGACAGGGGGCGTCCTAACTATGGCTACACCTTC.

The chain carries TRBV11-3 and TRBJ2-7, with 8 bases lining up with TRBD1. Per the germline V gene, CDR1 is SGHNT and CDR2 is YENEEA. Germline trimming cut 6 bases from V and 10 bases from J; bases unmatched to any gene: 8. The CDR3 is 12 residues long. CDR3 sequence reads: CASSMGGQVQYF. The CDR3 DNA is TGTGCCAGCAGTATGGGGGGACAGGTACAGTACTTC.

This rearrangement joins TRBV7-9 to TRBJ1-1, with a weak D call TRBD1 (5 bases). V was pared by 4 bases and J by 0 bases, with 12 bases between. The CDR3 totals 15 residues. Germline V gene sequence: CDR1 SEHNR, CDR2 FQNEAQ (reference sequence). The CDR3 DNA reads as TGTGCCAGCAGCTCACCGGGACTGCTGAACACTGAAGCTTTCTTT. It codes for CASSSPGLLNTEAFF.

The J gene is TRBJ2-2, the V gene TRBV6-5; D call uncertain. V lost 11 bases and J 4 bases, leaving 11 bases between the germline ends. From germline, CDR1 is MNHEY and CDR2 SVGAGI. This CDR3 contains 12 residues. The CDR3 nucleotides are TGTGCCTCGCACGGGTTCACCGGGGAGCTGTTTTTT. Its translation is CASHGFTGELFF.

The rearrangement joins TRBV11-2 to TRBJ2-5; 10 bases match TRBD2. The CDR3 is made up of 17 amino acids. The V and J ends lost 4 bases and 2 bases, in that order; junction bases with no gene match: 10. CDR1 and CDR2 from the germline V gene are SGHAT and FQNNGV. The DNA for the CDR3 is TGTGCCAGCAGCTCCTCTCACGGGACTAGCGTGCAAGAGACCCAGTACTTC. Protein sequence: CASSSSHGTSVQETQYF.

The chain uses TRBV21-1 and TRBJ2-5; TRBD1 is taken as the D call from the table, unchecked against the DNA. TRBV21-1 is flagged as a pseudogene. The CDR3 runs to 19 residues. The CDR3 reads CASSKVRQGAGYTVETQYF. The DNA of the CDR3 is TGTGCCAGCAGCAAAGTTAGGCAGGGGGCCGGATATACCGTCGAGACCCAGTACTTC.

This chain uses TRBV7-6 with TRBJ1-4, with 9 bases fitting TRBD1. The germline V gene encodes CDR1 SGHVS and CDR2 FNYEAQ. With 1 base clipped from V and 8 bases from J, the junction kept 11 bases outside the gene matches. The CDR3 is made up of 17 amino acids. The CDR3 sequence: CASSLGIPGQGKEKLFF. Here the CDR3 DNA reads TGTGCCAGCAGCTTAGGGATACCGGGACAGGGCAAGGAAAAACTGTTTTTT.

This clone has only a few counts. This chain joins TRBV19 and TRBJ1-2, with 10 bases matching TRBD1. The length of the CDR3 is 14 residues. The V segment lost 6 bases and the J segment 4 bases; nucleotides outside the gene matches: 5. Germline V gene lookup returns CDR1 LNHDA and CDR2 SQIVND (reference sequence). The CDR3 coding sequence is TGTGCCAGTAGACAGACAGGGGGCGGCTATGGCTACACCTTC. Its protein product is CASRQTGGGYGYTF.

The chain carries TRBV5-1 and TRBJ2-7; 10 nucleotides line up with TRBD2. J was trimmed by 1 base and V by 4 bases; bases with no gene match: 8. Germline V gene sequence: CDR1 SGHRS, CDR2 YFSETQ. The CDR3 is made up of 16 amino acids. The CDR3, as DNA: TGCGCCAGCAGCCCGGGCGGTAGCGGGGGGTCCTACGAGCAGTACTTC. Residues: CASSPGGSGGSYEQYF.

This chain connects TRBV6-1 to TRBJ2-7; the D is unclear. The germline gives CDR1 MNHNS, CDR2 SASEGT. Trimming removed 5 bases from V and 4 bases from J, with 12 bases in between. The CDR3 loop spans 13 amino acids. CDR3 nucleotides: TGTGCCAGCAGTCGTGAAGTGGAGTACGAGCAGTACTTC. Its protein product is CASSREVEYEQYF.

The V call is TRBV25-1, the J call TRBJ1-1; unclear D gene. V was pared by 6 bases and J by 0 bases, with 2 bases between. Germline V gene sequence: CDR1 MGHDK, CDR2 SYGVNS. The CDR3 sequence is 11 residues long. The CDR3 loop is CASSLNTEAFF. DNA for the CDR3: TGTGCCAGCAGCTTGAACACTGAAGCTTTCTTT.

The chain joins TRBV7-9 to TRBJ2-2, with TRBD1 matching 10 bases. Germline assignment: CDR1 SEHNR and CDR2 FQNEAQ (reference sequence). The trim removed 5 bases at V and 4 bases at J, leaving 4 bases unmatched. CDR3 length: 15 residues. Here the CDR3 reads CASSPDRGRTGELFF. The CDR3 region has the DNA TGTGCCAGCAGCCCCGACAGGGGGCGCACCGGGGAGCTGTTTTTT.

V usage is TRBV2 and J usage is TRBJ1-2, with 9 bases aligning to TRBD1. CDR3 length: 14 amino acids. Germline V gives CDR1 SNHLY, CDR2 FYNNEI. V lost 5 bases to trimming and J lost 6 bases; unmatched junction nucleotides: 7. This CDR3 is CASSQRTGVNGYTF. The DNA of the CDR3 is TGTGCCAGCAGTCAGAGGACAGGGGTGAATGGCTACACCTTC.

The J gene is TRBJ2-6, the V gene TRBV4-3; no clear D gene. Germline V gene sequence: CDR1 LGHNA, CDR2 YSLEER. V dropped 0 bases and J dropped 0 bases, with 6 bases sitting between them. This CDR3 has 16 residues. The DNA for the CDR3 is TGCGCCAGCAGCCAAGAAGCAGGCTCTGGGGCCAACGTCCTGACTTTC. Its protein product is CASSQEAGSGANVLTF.